Following are 19 T cell receptor beta chains from one sample sequenced in a study of blood T cell repertoires in COVID-19. Some clones are missing from TCRdb's copy, which holds only in-frame ones; the method was immunoSEQ multiplex PCR. The sample shows roughly 180,000 clones, about 76% of them seen only once. The sequencing input was peripheral blood. These TCRs come from a woman aged 50 to 60 with active or convalescent COVID-19.

J is TRBJ2-1 and V is TRBV7-9; TRBD2 matches 16 bases. The CDR3 has 19 amino acids. Germline V gene data show CDR1 as SEHNR and CDR2 as FQNEAQ (reference sequence). V lost 5 bases and J lost 0; bases outside the gene matches: 7. The CDR3 coding sequence is TGTGCCAGCAGCCGGGGACTAGCGGGAGGGAAACACTCCTACAATGAGCAGTTCTTC. Translating it yields CASSRGLAGGKHSYNEQFF.

The rearrangement uses TRBV6-6 and TRBJ1-5; TRBD1 agrees at 9 bases. CDR3 length equals 16 residues. The trim removed 3 bases at V and 5 bases at J, leaving 8 bases unmatched. The germline V gene has CDR1 MNHNY and CDR2 SVGAGI (reference sequence). The DNA of the CDR3 is TGTGCCAGCAGTTATCGCCGACAGGGGGATGATCAGCCCCAGCATTTT. The encoded protein is CASSYRRQGDDQPQHF.

This chain joins TRBV7-8 and TRBJ1-1; 7 nucleotides align to TRBD1. After removal of 5 bases from V and 6 bases from J, the junction contained 9 bases not matched to a gene. Germline-derived CDR1 and CDR2 are SGHVS and FQNEAQ. The CDR3 has 14 residues. The CDR3 DNA follows: TGTGCCAGCAGCAGAAACACAGGGGTCGCTGAAGCTTTCTTT. Translating it yields CASSRNTGVAEAFF.

The J gene is TRBJ2-5, the V gene TRBV4-3; 10 nucleotides agree with TRBD1. Germline V CDR1 and CDR2: LGHNA, YSLEER. Losses at the gene ends were 0 bases for V and 10 bases for J; bases not matched to a gene: 11. The CDR3 consists of 16 residues. The CDR3 DNA is TGCGCCAGCAGCCAAGATCATAAGGGGACAGGGGAAGGCCAGTACTTC. Protein product: CASSQDHKGTGEGQYF.

The genes are TRBV28 and TRBJ2-2; 7 nucleotides agree with TRBD2. J gave up 7 bases and V 11 bases, and 10 bases lay outside the gene matches. The CDR3 totals 13 residues. Per germline, CDR1 MDHEN and CDR2 SYDVKM. The chain's CDR3 is CALGTTRGGELFF. CDR3 coding DNA: TGTGCCTTAGGGACTACGAGAGGCGGGGAGCTGTTTTTT.

The CDR3 region is CAIGGYDQPQHF. CDR3 nucleotide sequence: TGTGCCATCGGGGGGTATGACCAGCCCCAGCATTTT. The rearrangement links TRBV10-3 to TRBJ1-5; possibly TRBD1 for D (5 bases). Germline CDR1 is ENHRY and CDR2 is SYGVKD. The CDR3 has 12 amino acids. V lost 8 bases to trimming and J lost 7 bases, with 12 bases between them.

The chain is built from TRBV7-2 and TRBJ2-5; no clear D. Germline lookup yields CDR1 SGHTA and CDR2 FQGNSA. The CDR3 contains 14 residues. V lost 1 base to trimming and J lost 1 base, with 7 bases between them. The CDR3 reads CASSLVAVQETQYF. DNA of the CDR3: TGTGCCAGCAGCTTAGTCGCAGTCCAAGAGACCCAGTACTTC.

V is TRBV11-2 and J is TRBJ1-1; D gene ambiguous. The V gene's germline CDR1 is SGHAT and CDR2 FQNNGV. The V gene lost 5 bases and the J gene lost 0 bases, with 13 bases spanning the gap. The CDR3 runs to 15 residues. This CDR3 is CASSPQGRMNTEAFF. Here the CDR3 DNA reads TGTGCCAGCAGCCCCCAAGGCAGGATGAACACTGAAGCTTTCTTT. The variable domain in full, completed from reference TRBV11-2 and TRBJ1-1, reads EAGVAQSPRYKIIEKRQSVAFWCNPISGHATLYWYQQILGQGPKLLIQFQNNGVVDDSQLPKDRFSAERLKGVDSTLKIQPAKLEDSAVYLCASSPQGRMNTEAFFGQGTRLTVV.

V gene TRBV7-3 combines with J gene TRBJ2-5; weak D call: TRBD1 (6 bases). The CDR3 has 13 residues. V was shortened by 5 bases and J by 2 bases, with 9 bases between the two germline ends. CDR1 is SGHTA, CDR2 FQGTGA, per germline. The CDR3 here is CASSTGIQETQYF. The CDR3 DNA sequence: TGTGCCAGCAGCACAGGGATACAAGAGACCCAGTACTTC.

The chain carries TRBV30 and TRBJ1-2, with 7 bases identical to TRBD1. The J segment lost 3 bases and the V segment lost 3 bases, leaving 19 bases of the junction unmatched. Germline CDR1 GTSNPN, CDR2 SVGIG (reference sequence). This CDR3 spans 18 amino acids. CDR3 amino acids: CAWSVPRTGDGRDYGYTF. CDR3 nucleotides: TGTGCCTGGAGCGTTCCGCGCACAGGGGACGGTAGGGACTATGGCTACACCTTC.

The chain is built from TRBV3-1 (or the pseudogene TRBV3-2) and TRBJ1-5; TRBD1 might be the D (5 bases). Deletions cut 4 bases from V and 7 bases from J, with 23 bases between. The CDR3 sequence is 17 residues long. Germline V CDR1 and CDR2: LGHDT, YNNKEL (reference sequence). CDR3 bases: TGTGCCAGCAGCCTCAATCTCGACGGGGGGGGAATCCAGCCCCAGCATTTT. This encodes CASSLNLDGGGIQPQHF.

The chain joins TRBV7-8 to TRBJ2-3, with TRBD2 matching over 8 bases. After removal of 6 bases from V and 5 bases from J, the junction contained 16 bases not matched to a gene. The CDR3 sequence is 17 residues long. Germline loops: CDR1 SGHVS, CDR2 FQNEAQ. CDR3 sequence reads: CASSSNTGPRGGDTQYF. CDR3 in DNA: TGTGCCAGCAGTTCCAACACCGGACCCCGGGGGGGAGATACGCAGTATTTT.

The CDR3 DNA reads as TGTGCCAGCAGCCGTCCAGGGCTTGGGGGCTACACCTTC. As protein: CASSRPGLGGYTF. The genes are TRBV27 and TRBJ1-2; D might be TRBD1 (5 bases). V lost 6 bases, J lost 8 bases, and 16 bases lay in between. CDR3 length: 13 residues. The germline CDR1 and CDR2 sequences are MNHEY and SMNVEV (reference sequence).

The chain recombines TRBV2 with TRBJ1-5; no clear D. Deletions cut 1 base from V and 2 bases from J, with 9 bases between. There are 15 residues in the CDR3. Germline V CDR1 and CDR2: SNHLY, FYNNEI. The CDR3 DNA sequence: TGTGCCAGCAGTGAAGGAGGGTACCGCAATCAGCCCCAGCATTTT. Amino acid sequence: CASSEGGYRNQPQHF.

The genes are TRBV7-9 and TRBJ1-5; D unclear. The CDR3 consists of 13 residues. V shed 1 base and J shed 11 bases, with 12 bases lying between them. Germline CDR1 reads SEHNR; CDR2 reads FQNEAQ (reference sequence). CDR3 in DNA: TGTGCCAGCAGCTTAGGTTCTACCTCGGCCCAGCATTTT. Amino acids: CASSLGSTSAQHF.

The chain carries TRBV5-1 and TRBJ2-5; 8 bases fit TRBD2. The CDR3 loop spans 16 amino acids. V dropped 0 bases and J dropped 5; count of bases not matched to a gene: 9. Germline assignment: CDR1 SGHRS and CDR2 YFSETQ. The CDR3: CASSLGERGPGETQYF. CDR3 nucleotide sequence: TGCGCCAGCAGCTTGGGAGAGCGGGGGCCGGGGGAGACCCAGTACTTC.

This clone has only a few counts. The CDR3 nucleotides read TGTGCCAGCGGGGGGAGCCTTGGCTACACCTTC. It is translated as CASGGSLGYTF. This chain uses TRBV6-5 with TRBJ1-2, with D possibly matching TRBD1 (5 bases). The CDR3 is 11 residues long. Germline loops: CDR1 MNHEY, CDR2 SVGAGI. V was shortened by 8 bases and J by 7 bases, with 11 bases between the two germline ends.

The J gene is TRBJ2-1, the V gene TRBV6-2 or TRBV6-3, with 12 bases matching TRBD2. Germline V gene sequence: CDR1 MNHEY, CDR2 SVGEGT. The V gene end was trimmed by 5 bases and the J gene end by 7 bases; junction bases not matched to a gene: 3. The CDR3 has 14 amino acids. DNA for the CDR3: TGTGCCAGCAGTCGGACTAGCGGGGAGAATGAGCAGTTCTTC. This gives the protein CASSRTSGENEQFF.

V and J are TRBV5-1 and TRBJ1-2; the D gene is possibly TRBD1 (6 bases). This CDR3 has 16 amino acids. Germline assignment: CDR1 SGHRS and CDR2 YFSETQ. The V gene lost 0 bases and the J gene lost 0 bases, with 12 bases spanning the gap. CDR3 DNA sequence: TGCGCCAGCAGCTTGGGGAACAGGGCTTCTAACTATGGCTACACCTTC. Translated: CASSLGNRASNYGYTF.